The present T cell receptor (beta chain) was sequenced within a study of T cells in localized non-small cell lung cancer (dated by TCRdb to about 2020). As for the study more broadly: T cell repertoires of approximately 250 early-stage NSCLC patients were analyzed, with tumors being compared against uninvolved tumor-adjacent lungs. The cohort was made up of fewer than 250 treatment-naive NSCLC patients whose localized lung tumors had been resected. The mean age of the NSCLC patients was 60 to 85 years, with 130 or so men and 100 to 110 women. On the study overall, not on this receptor specifically: Longer overall survival was associated with higher blood T cell density, whereas shorter survival was associated with higher adjacent-lung clonality. Because of the exploratory design, TCR variables were selected using unadjusted p-values without false-discovery rate correction. Uninvolved tumor-adjacent lung showed the highest T cell clonality, higher than tumor, which suggests more focused antigenic responses in the uninvolved tumor-adjacent lung. A median of roughly 60 of the top 100 tumor clones were detected in paired uninvolved adjacent lung, and around 30 of these tumor clones were also found among the top 100 clones of the paired uninvolved adjacent lung. Because multi-region tumor sequencing was not performed, intratumor heterogeneity could not be ruled out.

At diagnosis, tumor, uninvolved tumor-adjacent lung and peripheral blood were collected and then preserved as a mix of FFPE and fresh-frozen material. For TCR repertoire profiling, the blood samples were analyzed as peripheral blood mononuclear cells. TCR beta CDR3 regions were sequenced from DNA using the immunoSEQ Assay. The study's processing was this. To compute T cell density, TCR beta template counts were normalized to usable DNA, which was estimated by amplifying housekeeping genes. Richness was estimated with the preseqR package, extrapolating to 400,000 templates for PBMC samples and 120,000 templates for tissue samples. Clonality was calculated as one minus Pielou's evenness. Tissue-enriched TCRs were identified through differential abundance testing performed on productive amino-acid clonotypes, with a minimum total count of 5 and an alpha of 0.1. Repertoire overlap between compartments was quantified with the Jaccard Index and Morisita Overlap Index. GLIPH grouped TCR beta CDR3s together with public tetramer-defined viral CDR3s, and a viral motif had to include at least three viral sequences and also show V-gene enrichment. TCRdb obtained this table from immuneACCESS and retained in-frame rearrangements with V and J assigned. These tables miss some clones; where compared with another copy, unresolved V genes account for less than half of the shortfall, and the remainder is unexplained. Clone size and V and J calls were adopted from that table, with D and trimming inferred from the DNA. The sample has around 41,000 clones on record, roughly 86% of them singletons. The ten largest clones capture around 2.5% of the sample.

Note on this clone: What antigen it recognizes has not been identified. Base qualities are not recorded, but no much larger clone differs from it by a single base.

The sequences come from peripheral blood, collected before any cancer treatment. The source of this sequence is a female donor older than 55 with stage I squamous cell lung carcinoma.

The CDR3 protein: CASTNGQGFFNYGYTF. The DNA is as follows: TGTGCCAGCACCAATGGACAGGGATTTTTTAACTATGGCTACACCTTC. This receptor chain uses TRBV7-9 and TRBJ1-2; a stretch of 8 junction bases matches TRBD1. The germline V gene (reference sequence) yields SEHNR for CDR1 and FQNEAQ for CDR2. Trimming removed 7 bases from V and 1 base from J; the gene matches leave 11 bases unexplained. The CDR3 runs 16 amino acids, cysteine and phenylalanine included. Only the CDR3 portion is preserved as DNA: 48 bases, with reading frame beginning at the first base. Full variable domain (CDR3 extended with the reference TRBV7-9 and TRBJ1-2 proteins): DTGVSQNPRHKITKRGQNVTFRCDPISEHNRLYWYRQTLGQGPEFLTYFQNEAQLEKSRLLSDRFSAERPKGSFSTLEIQRTEQGDSAMYLCASTNGQGFFNYGYTFGSGTRLTVV.